These 23 T cell receptor beta chains were all obtained from the same sample, sequenced in a study of cytomegalovirus exposure and HLA in healthy donors. It was with 60 Vbeta and 13 Jbeta primers that the PCR ran. Method: immunoSEQ multiplex PCR; TCRdb's copy keeps in-frame clones and lacks some. Its table records 130,000 or so clones. Sequenced input: PBMCs. The source of these receptors is a middle-aged woman in good health and CMV-seronegative.

The chain recombines TRBV28 with TRBJ1-2; D remains ambiguous. This CDR3 has 13 amino acids. CDR1 is MDHEN, CDR2 SYDVKM, per germline. V dropped 6 bases and J dropped 6 bases, with 14 bases sitting between them. The CDR3 reads CASRDAGGDGYTF. Here the CDR3 DNA reads TGTGCCAGCAGGGACGCCGGAGGCGATGGCTACACCTTC.

The chain recombines TRBV4-3 with TRBJ1-2, with D hard to call. CDR1 and CDR2 from the germline V gene are LGHNA and YSLEER. Trimming stripped 6 bases from V and 0 bases from J, with 5 bases between. The length of the CDR3 is 12 residues. The CDR3 sequence is CASSQANYGYTF. CDR3 coding DNA: TGCGCCAGCAGTCAGGCTAACTATGGCTACACCTTC.

CDR3 amino acids: CASSQEGLNRGREEQFF. The CDR3, as DNA: TGCGCCAGCAGCCAAGAAGGGCTTAACAGGGGGCGGGAAGAGCAGTTCTTC. The gene calls are TRBV4-1 and TRBJ2-1, with 9 nucleotides matching TRBD1. Germline values: CDR1 MGHRA, CDR2 YSYEKL. V lost 0 bases, J lost 10 bases, and 13 bases stayed unmatched. The CDR3 runs to 17 residues.

The gene calls are TRBV28 and TRBJ1-5, with D maybe TRBD1 (6 bases). Per germline, CDR1 MDHEN and CDR2 SYDVKM. Trimming cost V 6 bases and J 9 bases, with 12 bases left between them. This CDR3 has 12 residues. CDR3: CASRGAALPQHF. DNA of the CDR3: TGTGCCAGCAGGGGGGCGGCCTTGCCCCAGCATTTT.

The V and J genes are TRBV7-9 and TRBJ1-2, with D possibly matching TRBD1 (6 bases). The CDR3 runs to 16 residues. CDR1 and CDR2 (germline): SEHNR, FQNEAQ (reference sequence). V lost 1 base and J lost 1, with 13 bases in between. The CDR3: CASSLGWTESNYGYTF. The CDR3 DNA is TGTGCCAGCAGCTTAGGATGGACAGAGAGTAACTATGGCTACACCTTC.

CDR3 amino acids: CASSLIGDEAFF. The CDR3 nucleotides are TGCGCCAGCAGCTTGATCGGGGATGAAGCTTTCTTT. The chain has TRBV5-1 and TRBJ1-1; D remains unclear. This CDR3 comprises 12 residues. CDR1 and CDR2 (germline): SGHRS, YFSETQ. The ends were cut back, 1 base at V and 7 bases at J, with 8 bases in the middle.

The chain has TRBV7-3 and TRBJ2-3, with TRBD2 matching over 10 bases. V lost 5 bases and J lost 10; bases outside the gene matches: 9. Germline lookup yields CDR1 SGHTA and CDR2 FQGTGA. The CDR3 totals 14 residues. CDR3 DNA sequence: TGTGCCAGCAGCCCATCAGCGGGGGGGTTGTCGCAGTATTTT. Encoded protein: CASSPSAGGLSQYF. Full variable domain (rest looked up from reference TRBV7-3 and TRBJ2-3): GAGVSQTPSNKVTEKGKYVELRCDPISGHTALYWYRQSLGQGPEFLIYFQGTGAADDSGLPNDRFFAVRPEGSVSTLKIQRTERGDSAVYLCASSPSAGGLSQYFGPGTRLTVL.

V is TRBV7-6 and J is TRBJ2-5; unclear D gene. The germline V gene has CDR1 SGHVS and CDR2 FNYEAQ. This CDR3 has 11 amino acids. V gave up 5 bases and J gave up 9 bases, with 10 bases separating them. CDR3 residues: CASSVGVPQYF. The CDR3 region has the DNA TGTGCCAGCAGCGTAGGAGTACCCCAGTACTTC.

As for this clone: At one boundary the junction diverges from the germline segment, which might be a read error. This CDR3 is also generated by other DNA sequences in the sample. The chain couples TRBV7-8 to TRBJ1-1; D unresolved. Looked up from germline, CDR1 is SGHVS and CDR2 is FQNEAQ. The CDR3 consists of 11 residues. The CDR3 coding sequence is TGTGCTAGCAGCCCGGACACTGAAGCTTTCTTT. Its translation is CASSPDTEAFF.

The chain has TRBV10-3 and TRBJ1-5, with 9 bases matching TRBD1. This CDR3 is built from 16 residues. J lost 3 bases, V lost 2 bases, and 5 bases had no gene match. CDR1 and CDR2 from the germline V gene are ENHRY and SYGVKD. This CDR3 reads CAISERGQGTNQPQHF. As DNA, the CDR3 is TGTGCCATCAGTGAGAGGGGACAGGGTACCAATCAGCCCCAGCATTTT.

The CDR3 loop is CASSPAAGGYGYTF. The CDR3 nucleotides are TGTGCCAGCTCACCTGCCGCAGGGGGCTATGGCTACACCTTC. The chain links TRBV18 to TRBJ1-2; 7 nucleotides align to TRBD1. CDR1 is KGHSH, CDR2 LQKENI, per germline. V shed 3 bases and J 4 bases; nucleotides not matched to a gene: 5. This CDR3 region has 14 residues.

The chain has TRBV6-1 and TRBJ1-2, with a tentative D call TRBD1 (5 bases). The CDR3 spans 14 residues. CDR1 and CDR2 (germline): MNHNS, SASEGT. V was shortened by 11 bases and J by 2 bases, with 18 bases between the two germline ends. CDR3 nucleotides: TGTGCCGTCCGTGCGGGGCTATTAAACTATGGCTACACCTTC. Amino acid sequence: CAVRAGLLNYGYTF.

The rearrangement links TRBV6-6 to TRBJ1-2; TRBD1 is a possible D gene (5 bases). This CDR3 contains 14 residues. CDR1 is MNHNY, CDR2 SVGAGI, per germline (reference sequence). Between the trimmed V and J ends, which lost 5 bases and 4 bases, there was a span of 14 bases. CDR3 protein: CASSPGTPAYGYTF. CDR3 nucleotide sequence: TGTGCCAGCAGTCCTGGGACTCCTGCCTATGGCTACACCTTC.

The chain has TRBV28 and TRBJ2-3; D perhaps matches TRBD1 (6 bases). Deletions cut 4 bases from V and 10 bases from J, with 15 bases between. The CDR3 has 13 amino acids. Germline loops: CDR1 MDHEN, CDR2 SYDVKM. This CDR3 is CASSSYTGKAQYF. In DNA form, the CDR3 reads TGTGCCAGCAGTTCCTACACAGGGAAGGCGCAGTATTTT.

The CDR3 region is CASSLVLQGNEQFF. The CDR3 region has the DNA TGTGCCAGCAGCTTAGTCTTACAGGGAAATGAGCAGTTCTTC. The chain combines TRBV7-9 with TRBJ2-1; possibly TRBD1 for D (6 bases). Per germline, CDR1 SEHNR and CDR2 FQNEAQ (reference sequence). Trimming removed 1 base at V and 7 bases at J, with 11 bases between. This CDR3 contains 14 residues.

CDR3 loop: CASSFRGTGSNLGFF. In nucleotides, the CDR3 is TGTGCCAGCAGCTTTCGGGGGACGGGATCAAATCTAGGGTTCTTC. The rearrangement joins TRBV7-9 to TRBJ2-1; tentatively, D is TRBD2 (6 bases). This CDR3 is built from 15 residues. Trimming took 3 bases from V and 15 from J, leaving 24 bases between them. Per the germline V gene, CDR1 is SEHNR and CDR2 is FQNEAQ (reference sequence). The variable domain in full, completed from reference TRBV7-9 and TRBJ2-1, reads DTGVSQNPRHKITKRGQNVTFRCDPISEHNRLYWYRQTLGQGPEFLTYFQNEAQLEKSRLLSDRFSAERPKGSFSTLEIQRTEQGDSAMYLCASSFRGTGSNLGFFGPGTRLTVL.

V usage is TRBV19 and J usage is TRBJ1-5; TRBD1 agrees at 11 bases. CDR1 LNHDA and CDR2 SQIVND come from the germline V gene (reference sequence). Unmatched junction bases numbered 10, after V lost 7 bases and J lost 5 bases. This CDR3 contains 16 residues. The CDR3 is CASNPLDRGRYQPQHF. CDR3 DNA: TGTGCCAGTAACCCCCTGGACAGGGGGCGTTATCAGCCCCAGCATTTT.

The genes are TRBV4-3 and TRBJ2-2; tentative D call: TRBD2 (6 bases). There are 15 residues in the CDR3. V lost 4 bases, J lost 2 bases, and 11 bases lay in between. Germline assignment: CDR1 LGHNA and CDR2 YSLEER. CDR3 region: CASSLNGGNTGELFF. CDR3 coding DNA: TGCGCCAGCAGCCTCAACGGGGGAAACACCGGGGAGCTGTTTTTT.

This sequence joins TRBV7-2 and TRBJ2-2; the match to TRBD2 covers 11 bases. J was trimmed by 7 bases and V by 1 base; bases with no gene match: 5. From germline, CDR1 is SGHTA and CDR2 FQGNSA. This CDR3 has 16 amino acids. CDR3 sequence: CASSLVAGGLHGELFF. DNA for the CDR3: TGTGCCAGCAGCTTAGTAGCGGGGGGGCTCCACGGGGAGCTGTTTTTT.

The chain links TRBV11-2 to TRBJ1-1; TRBD1 is a possible D gene (6 bases). The germline V and J ends were trimmed by 1 base and 10 bases, with 16 bases remaining between them. Per the germline V gene, CDR1 is SGHAT and CDR2 is FQNNGV. The CDR3 consists of 14 residues. The CDR3 DNA reads as TGTGCCAGCAGCTTAGCCTCGGGACAAAGAGTAGCTTTCTTT. The encoded protein is CASSLASGQRVAFF.

The V gene is TRBV29-1, the J gene TRBJ2-6; D might be TRBD1 (6 bases). The CDR3 is made up of 20 amino acids. Deletions cut 0 bases from V and 1 base from J, with 22 bases between. Germline CDR1 reads SQVTM; CDR2 reads ANQGSEA. The CDR3 DNA sequence: TGCAGCGTTGAAGAGGCCCTTTATTGGGAAGGGACATCTGGGGCCAACGTCCTGACTTTC. Its translation: CSVEEALYWEGTSGANVLTF.

The genes are TRBV7-2 and TRBJ1-3; tentative D call: TRBD1 (6 bases). CDR1 is SGHTA and CDR2 is FQGNSA in the germline V gene. Trimming stripped 1 base from V and 2 bases from J, with 12 bases between. The CDR3 loop spans 16 amino acids. In nucleotides, the CDR3 is TGTGCCAGCAGCTTAGTGCAGGGGATAACTGGAAACACCATATATTTT. Translating it yields CASSLVQGITGNTIYF.

This rearrangement joins TRBV5-1 to TRBJ2-6, with TRBD1 matching over 10 bases. J was trimmed by 0 bases and V by 7 bases; bases with no gene match: 4. Germline CDR1 reads SGHRS; CDR2 reads YFSETQ. The CDR3 has 16 amino acids. CDR3 coding DNA: TGCGCCAGCGGGACAGGGGCGACCTCTGGGGCCAACGTCCTGACTTTC. Translating it yields CASGTGATSGANVLTF. Looking up the rest from reference TRBV5-1 and TRBJ2-6 gives the full variable domain: KAGVTQTPRYLIKTRGQQVTLSCSPISGHRSVSWYQQTPGQGLQFLFEYFSETQRNKGNFPGRFSGRQFSNSRSEMNVSTLELGDSALYLCASGTGATSGANVLTFGAGSRLTVL.